The clone carrying this TCR beta chain is a singleton in its sample. Its matching antigen is unknown. Germline CDR1 reads SQVTM; CDR2 reads ANQGSEA. Trimming stripped 5 bases from V and 6 bases from J, with 23 bases between. The CDR3 contains 15 residues. TCRdb used MiXCR to reprocess the reads, holding one entry per CDR3 protein. The sample lists about 180,000 distinct CDR3 sequences; 15% to 20% were seen once. The record originates from a study of T cell repertoires in cytomegalovirus infection. The overall study: TCR beta signatures that were public indicated CMV infection and matching HLA type.

Broader study findings: Of the TCR beta families, the public ones yielded a cumulative frequency that identified carriers of CMV plus the relevant HLA.

Material for sequencing was CD8+ T cells from PBMCs. The chain couples TRBV29-1 to TRBJ2-7, with TRBD1 as a possible D gene (6 bases). The origin of this receptor is a human donor in good health (CMV status not recorded). Some clones in this sample may be carry-over from other donors' samples. This CDR3 reads CSVYHTGSSSSEQYF. The CDR3 nucleotides are TGCAGCGTTTATCACACAGGGTCCTCCTCATCCGAGCAGTACTTC.